This TCR beta chain came from a study of blood T cells in healthy people across ages. For the study at large: Using template switching, researchers captured about one barcoded beta molecule for each two T cells.

The V end was cut by 6 bases, the J end by 4 bases, with 15 bases between. The CDR3 runs to 15 residues. In its sample, this clonotype was seen a few times. Its antigen is not known. Findings and limits, study-wide: Roughly linearly, TCR beta diversity per million T cells fell as age increased. More naive CD4+ cells and higher diversity were found in long-lived than in aged donors. PBMCs that were unsorted prevented a conclusive naive versus antigen-experienced comparison.

Combining a sample-barcoded 5' primer with a J-beta primer mix, a second PCR ran for 7 to 11 cycles. TCRdb independently ran MiXCR on the 5' RACE reads; one entry per CDR3 protein. This sample has about 900,000 distinct CDR3 sequences, with about 48% found just once. The source of this sequence is a man aged 25-45 years in good health. The chain uses TRBV12-3 or TRBV12-4 and TRBJ1-4, with TRBD1 as a possible D gene (6 bases). Sequencing was performed on blood. The CDR3 DNA follows: TGTGCCAGCAGGCGAGGACAGCTCTATAATGAAAAACTGTTTTTT. Amino acids: CASRRGQLYNEKLFF.